These 25 T cell receptor beta chains were sequenced from one sample in a study of PD-1 blockade in classical Hodgkin lymphoma. This sample's time point: newly diagnosed, previously untreated cHL patient sample. Method: immunoSEQ multiplex PCR; TCRdb's copy keeps in-frame clones and lacks some. The profile covers around 26,000 clones, with 94% appearing a single time and approximately 4% taken by the ten largest. The specimen sequenced was peripheral blood mononuclear cells (PBMCs). These receptors came from a human donor with classical Hodgkin lymphoma.

The table lists this clone with a few counts. The gene calls are TRBV15 and TRBJ1-2, with D perhaps TRBD1 (6 bases). CDR1 is LNHNV, CDR2 YYDKDF, per germline (reference sequence). The CDR3 length is 15 residues. Between the trimmed V and J ends, which lost 0 bases and 5 bases, there was a span of 13 bases. The CDR3 coding sequence is TGTGCCACCAGCAGAGAGACAAGGGGGTCGTATGGCTACACCTTC. Translating it yields CATSRETRGSYGYTF.

The V gene is TRBV7-9, the J gene TRBJ2-7, with D tentatively TRBD2 (7 bases). The germline CDR1 and CDR2 sequences are SEHNR and FQNEAQ (reference sequence). Trimming stripped 6 bases from V and 2 bases from J, with 20 bases between. The CDR3 loop spans 16 amino acids. CDR3 bases: TGTGCCAGCAGTAAAATGTCGGGGGGCGCCGCCTACGAGCAGTACTTC. It translates to CASSKMSGGAAYEQYF.

This chain connects TRBV7-8 to TRBJ2-6; D unclear. The V end was cut by 2 bases, the J end by 0 bases, with 11 bases between. The V gene's germline CDR1 is SGHVS and CDR2 FQNEAQ. The CDR3 covers 17 residues. The CDR3, as DNA: TGTGCCAGCAGCTTACCGGGTCGCTCCTCTGGGGCCAACGTCCTGACTTTC. Amino acid sequence: CASSLPGRSSGANVLTF.

This clone has only a few counts. The J gene is TRBJ2-4, the V gene TRBV5-1; D is undetermined. CDR3 length: 15 amino acids. The V gene lost 6 bases and the J gene lost 0 bases, with 13 bases spanning the gap. Germline CDR1 is SGHRS and CDR2 is YFSETQ. Here the CDR3 DNA reads TGCGCCAGCAACGTAGGTTTGGAAGCCAAAAACATTCAGTACTTC. Translated: CASNVGLEAKNIQYF.

V is TRBV30 and J is TRBJ1-1; 9 positions agree with TRBD1. The CDR3 has 14 residues. The trim removed 5 bases at V and 7 bases at J, leaving 11 bases unmatched. Germline CDR1 GTSNPN, CDR2 SVGIG (reference sequence). In DNA form, the CDR3 reads TGTGCCTGGCAATACCCTGACAGGGGGTTTGAAGCTTTCTTT. Amino acid sequence: CAWQYPDRGFEAFF.

This chain connects TRBV2 to TRBJ2-1; a weak D match, TRBD1 (5 bases). This CDR3 region has 14 residues. Germline V gene lookup returns CDR1 SNHLY and CDR2 FYNNEI. Trimming shortened V by 9 bases and J by 5 bases, and 17 bases separated the two germline ends. In nucleotides, the CDR3 is TGTGCCAGAGACAGCCGAGGAAAGAACAATGAGCAGTTCTTC. This encodes CARDSRGKNNEQFF.

This chain connects TRBV7-2 to TRBJ2-7; 10 positions agree with TRBD2. In germline, CDR1 is SGHTA, CDR2 FQGNSA. The CDR3 length is 17 residues. With V trimmed by 0 bases and J by 0 bases, 5 bases remained unmatched. The DNA for the CDR3 is TGTGCCAGCAGCTTAGCAGTAACTAGCGGGGCCTCCTACGAGCAGTACTTC. It yields the protein CASSLAVTSGASYEQYF.

The V gene is TRBV5-6, the J gene TRBJ2-3; the D is unclear. The V end lost 7 bases, the J end lost 2 bases, and 20 bases lay between the germline ends. The length of the CDR3 is 16 residues. Looked up from germline, CDR1 is SGHDT and CDR2 is YYEEEE. CDR3 region: CASLPSESWVTDTQYF. The CDR3, as DNA: TGTGCCAGCCTCCCTAGTGAAAGTTGGGTCACAGATACGCAGTATTTT.

This clone was detected once. The chain is built from TRBV6-5 and TRBJ1-6; possibly TRBD1 for D (5 bases). V was clipped by 2 bases and J by 1 base, with 6 bases between them. In germline, CDR1 is MNHEY, CDR2 SVGAGI. This CDR3 contains 15 residues. The CDR3 DNA reads TGTGCCAGCAGTTACGGGACGTCCTATAATTCACCCCTCCACTTT. Translating gives CASSYGTSYNSPLHF.

The rearrangement uses TRBV6-5 and TRBJ2-1; 10 positions agree with TRBD2. Germline V gene data show CDR1 as MNHEY and CDR2 as SVGAGI. CDR3 length: 15 amino acids. J lost 5 bases, V lost 4 bases, and 5 bases had no gene match. CDR3 in DNA: TGTGCCAGCAGTTCCCAGGGACTAGCGCACAATGAGCAGTTCTTC. Residues: CASSSQGLAHNEQFF.

V gene TRBV28 combines with J gene TRBJ2-7; no clear D gene. V was clipped by 2 bases and J by 0 bases, with 14 bases between them. Looked up from germline, CDR1 is MDHEN and CDR2 is SYDVKM. CDR3 length equals 16 residues. The DNA for the CDR3 is TGTGCCAGCAGTTTAACTCTAAGCGAAAGCTCCTACGAGCAGTACTTC. Translation gives CASSLTLSESSYEQYF.

V gene TRBV19 combines with J gene TRBJ1-1, with D possibly matching TRBD1 (5 bases). V lost 6 bases, J lost 3 bases, and 17 bases lay in between. Germline CDR1 reads LNHDA; CDR2 reads SQIVND (reference sequence). CDR3 size: 15 residues. The CDR3 loop reads CASSRGGAGHTEAFF. CDR3 sequence (DNA): TGTGCCAGTAGCCGGGGTGGGGCAGGGCACACTGAAGCTTTCTTT.

The chain carries TRBV5-4 and TRBJ2-3; TRBD2 aligns across 11 bases. The trim removed 2 bases at V and 5 bases at J, leaving 4 bases unmatched. This CDR3 contains 15 residues. Germline assignment: CDR1 SGHNT and CDR2 YYREEE (reference sequence). The CDR3 loop is CASSFSLAGGDTQYF. In nucleotides, the CDR3 is TGTGCCAGCAGCTTTTCTCTAGCGGGAGGAGATACGCAGTATTTT.

V gene TRBV19 combines with J gene TRBJ1-2; D is ambiguous. The germline CDR1 and CDR2 sequences are LNHDA and SQIVND (reference sequence). V lost 8 bases to trimming and J lost 7 bases, with 14 bases between them. The CDR3 spans 12 residues. Written as DNA, the CDR3 is TGTGCCAGTCAACGGGCAGAGGGTGGCTACACCTTC. Translating gives CASQRAEGGYTF.

J is TRBJ1-2 and V is TRBV10-3; 10 bases map to TRBD1. Germline V gene data show CDR1 as ENHRY and CDR2 as SYGVKD. The CDR3 is 15 amino acids. V was clipped by 6 bases and J by 5 bases; unmatched bases: 9. DNA for the CDR3: TGTGCCATCAGAGAGACCCGGGACAGGGGATATGGCTACACCTTC. Residues: CAIRETRDRGYGYTF.

This clone was recorded only once. This chain connects TRBV7-9 to TRBJ1-2; 9 bases map to TRBD1. The CDR3 has 17 amino acids. Germline V CDR1 and CDR2: SEHNR, FQNEAQ (reference sequence). V dropped 3 bases and J dropped 2; count of bases not matched to a gene: 10. CDR3 loop: CASSLRQGTGPNYGYTF. The CDR3, as DNA: TGTGCCAGCAGCTTGCGACAGGGGACAGGGCCAAACTATGGCTACACCTTC.

This chain uses TRBV9 with TRBJ1-1; the D is unclear. From germline, CDR1 is SGDLS and CDR2 YYNGEE. The CDR3 is 13 residues long. V was shortened by 4 bases and J by 3 bases, with 10 bases between the two germline ends. CDR3 bases: TGTGCCAGCAGCTATCGGGGATACACTGAAGCTTTCTTT. Amino acid sequence: CASSYRGYTEAFF.

The rearrangement uses TRBV7-6 and TRBJ1-1; D gene uncertain. Germline CDR1 reads SGHVS; CDR2 reads FNYEAQ. Between the trimmed V and J ends, which lost 2 bases and 2 bases, there was a span of 6 bases. The CDR3 length is 13 residues. CDR3: CASSLRENTEAFF. In DNA, the CDR3 is TGTGCCAGCAGCTTAAGGGAAAACACTGAAGCTTTCTTT. Combining the CDR3 with reference TRBV7-6 and TRBJ1-1 gives the whole variable domain GAGVSQSPRYKVTKRGQDVALRCDPISGHVSLYWYRQALGQGPEFLTYFNYEAQQDKSGLPNDRFSAERPEGSISTLTIQRTEQRDSAMYRCASSLRENTEAFFGQGTRLTVV.

This chain uses TRBV10-3 with TRBJ1-2, with 9 bases lining up with TRBD1. The germline V gene encodes CDR1 ENHRY and CDR2 SYGVKD. The CDR3 is 11 residues long. V lost 5 bases, J lost 13 bases, and 5 bases stayed unmatched. CDR3: CAISFGDRATF. The CDR3 DNA reads as TGTGCCATCAGTTTCGGGGACAGGGCCACCTTC.

The sample holds a few counts of this clone. The V call is TRBV4-2, the J call TRBJ1-2; D is unclear. This CDR3 contains 15 residues. V was pared by 0 bases and J by 2 bases, with 10 bases between. Germline V lookup: CDR1 LGHNA, CDR2 YNFKEQ. CDR3 sequence (DNA): TGTGCCAGCAGCCAAGAGTTTTGGCAGAACTATGGCTACACCTTC. Residues: CASSQEFWQNYGYTF.

Concerning this clone: Other DNA sequences from this sample encode an identical CDR3 as well. The CDR3 DNA sequence: TGTGCCAGCAGCCTACGACAGAGCAACTATGGCTACACCTTC. Translating it yields CASSLRQSNYGYTF. The V gene is TRBV5-4, the J gene TRBJ1-2; D perhaps matches TRBD1 (5 bases). Germline values: CDR1 SGHNT, CDR2 YYREEE (reference sequence). This CDR3 has 14 amino acids. V was trimmed by 4 bases and J by 2 bases, leaving 12 bases between them.

The chain uses TRBV7-8 and TRBJ2-3, with no clear D. This CDR3 region has 13 residues. Germline V gene lookup returns CDR1 SGHVS and CDR2 FQNEAQ. V was trimmed by 4 bases and J by 2 bases, leaving 7 bases between them. The CDR3 coding sequence is TGTGCCAGCAGCTCAGAGCTCACAGATACGCAGTATTTT. Translating gives CASSSELTDTQYF. The full variable domain, completed using reference TRBV7-8 and TRBJ2-3, is GAGVSQSPRYKVAKRGQDVALRCDPISGHVSLFWYQQALGQGPEFLTYFQNEAQLDKSGLPSDRFFAERPEGSVSTLKIQRTQQEDSAVYLCASSSELTDTQYFGPGTRLTVL.

The CDR3 is CASSSSGTTLNEQYF. The CDR3 DNA sequence: TGTGCCAGCAGTTCCTCCGGGACTACCCTTAACGAGCAGTACTTC. The chain joins TRBV9 to TRBJ2-7, with 7 positions matching TRBD2. The germline gives CDR1 SGDLS, CDR2 YYNGEE. CDR3 length: 15 residues. The J segment lost 5 bases and the V segment lost 5 bases, leaving 13 bases of the junction unmatched.

The V gene is TRBV10-3, the J gene TRBJ1-2; D uncertain. Germline values: CDR1 ENHRY, CDR2 SYGVKD. The CDR3 consists of 16 residues. The ends were cut back, 6 bases at V and 2 bases at J, with 19 bases in the middle. CDR3 bases: TGTGCCATCAGGACCCAGACCGGTCTGGGGAACTATGGCTACACCTTC. Residues: CAIRTQTGLGNYGYTF.

The chain is built from TRBV28 and TRBJ1-1, with D unresolved. The CDR3 length is 10 residues. Trimming stripped 8 bases from V and 11 bases from J, with 12 bases between. Germline loops: CDR1 MDHEN, CDR2 SYDVKM. CDR3 DNA sequence: TGTGCCAGCCGCGGGTACAGCGCTTTCTTT. Residues: CASRGYSAFF.